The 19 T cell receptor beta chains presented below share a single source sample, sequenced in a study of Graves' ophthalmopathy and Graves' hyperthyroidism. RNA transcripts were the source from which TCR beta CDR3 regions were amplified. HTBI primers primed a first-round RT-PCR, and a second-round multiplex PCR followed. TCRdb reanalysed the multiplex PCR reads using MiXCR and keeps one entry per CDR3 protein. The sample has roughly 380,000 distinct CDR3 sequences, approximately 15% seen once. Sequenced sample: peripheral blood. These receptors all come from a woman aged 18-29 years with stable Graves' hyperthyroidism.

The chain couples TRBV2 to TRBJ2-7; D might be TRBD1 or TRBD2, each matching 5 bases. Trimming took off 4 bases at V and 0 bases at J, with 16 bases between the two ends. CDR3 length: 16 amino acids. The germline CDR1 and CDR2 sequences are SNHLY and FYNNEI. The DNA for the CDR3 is TGTGCCAGCAGTGGTGTTGAGGGACCATACTCCTACGAGCAGTACTTC. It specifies CASSGVEGPYSYEQYF.

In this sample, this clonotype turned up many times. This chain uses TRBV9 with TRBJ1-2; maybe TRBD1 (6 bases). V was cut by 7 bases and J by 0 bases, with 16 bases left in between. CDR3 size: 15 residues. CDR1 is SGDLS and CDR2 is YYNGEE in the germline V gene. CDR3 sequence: CASRQAVGANYGYTF. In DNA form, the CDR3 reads TGTGCCAGCCGACAGGCCGTAGGCGCTAACTATGGCTACACCTTC.

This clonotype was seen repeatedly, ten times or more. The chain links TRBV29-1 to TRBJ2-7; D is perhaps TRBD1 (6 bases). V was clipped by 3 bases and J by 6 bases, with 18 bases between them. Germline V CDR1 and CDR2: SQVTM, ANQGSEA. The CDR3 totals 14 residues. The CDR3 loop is CSVESRTTGGEQYF. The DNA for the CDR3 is TGCAGCGTTGAGTCCCGCACGACAGGAGGCGAGCAGTACTTC.

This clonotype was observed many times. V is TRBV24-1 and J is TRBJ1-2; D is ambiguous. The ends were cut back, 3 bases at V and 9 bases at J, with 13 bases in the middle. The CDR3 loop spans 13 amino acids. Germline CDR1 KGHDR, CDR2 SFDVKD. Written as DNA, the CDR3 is TGTGCCACCAGTGATCTGGGCATCAACAGCTACACCTTC. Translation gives CATSDLGINSYTF.

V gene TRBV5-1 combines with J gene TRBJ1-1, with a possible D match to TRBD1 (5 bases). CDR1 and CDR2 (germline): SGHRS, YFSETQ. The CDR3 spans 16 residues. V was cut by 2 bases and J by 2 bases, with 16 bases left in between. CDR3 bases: TGCGCCAGCAGCTTCCTTCAGGGCGGGGGAAACACTGAAGCTTTCTTT. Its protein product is CASSFLQGGGNTEAFF.

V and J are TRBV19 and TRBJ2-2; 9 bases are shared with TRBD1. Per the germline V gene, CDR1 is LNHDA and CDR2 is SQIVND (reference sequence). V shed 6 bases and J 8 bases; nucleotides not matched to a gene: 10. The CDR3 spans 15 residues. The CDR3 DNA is TGTGCCAGTAGGCCGGGACAGGGAGGGTTTGGGGAGCTGTTTTTT. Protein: CASRPGQGGFGELFF.

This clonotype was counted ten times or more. CDR3 in amino acids: CATSSDNPGEQYF. Written as DNA, the CDR3 is TGTGCCACCAGCAGTGACAATCCGGGCGAGCAGTACTTC. The chain links TRBV15 to TRBJ2-7; D unclear. The CDR3 consists of 13 residues. Germline-derived CDR1 and CDR2 are LNHNV and YYDKDF (reference sequence). V lost 3 bases and J 6 bases, leaving 12 bases between the germline ends.

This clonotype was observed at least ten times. CDR3 bases: TGCAGTGCGGTAGACAGGTACCAAGAGACCCAGTACTTC. Its protein is CSAVDRYQETQYF. The chain is built from TRBV20-1 and TRBJ2-5; weak D call: TRBD1 (6 bases). V lost 6 bases and J lost 0, with 11 bases in between. The CDR3 totals 13 residues. CDR1 is DFQATT and CDR2 is SNEGSKA in the germline V gene (reference sequence).

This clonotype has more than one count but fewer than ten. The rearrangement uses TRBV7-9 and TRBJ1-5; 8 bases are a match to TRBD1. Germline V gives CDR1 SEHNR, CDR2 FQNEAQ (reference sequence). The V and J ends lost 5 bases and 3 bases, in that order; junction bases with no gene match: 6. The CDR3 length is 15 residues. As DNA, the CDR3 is TGTGCCAGCAGCCCCGGGACAGGTAACAATCAGCCCCAGCATTTT. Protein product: CASSPGTGNNQPQHF.

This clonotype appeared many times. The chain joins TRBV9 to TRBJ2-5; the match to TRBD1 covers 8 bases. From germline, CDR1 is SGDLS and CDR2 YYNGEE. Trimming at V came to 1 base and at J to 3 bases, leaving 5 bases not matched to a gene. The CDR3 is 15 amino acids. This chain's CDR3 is CASSVQGAHKETQYF. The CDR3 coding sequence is TGTGCCAGCAGCGTACAGGGGGCGCACAAAGAGACCCAGTACTTC. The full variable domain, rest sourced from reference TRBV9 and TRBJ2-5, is DSGVTQTPKHLITATGQRVTLRCSPRSGDLSVYWYQQSLDQGLQFLIQYYNGEERAKGNILERFSAQQFPDLHSELNLSSLELGDSALYFCASSVQGAHKETQYFGPGTRLLVL.

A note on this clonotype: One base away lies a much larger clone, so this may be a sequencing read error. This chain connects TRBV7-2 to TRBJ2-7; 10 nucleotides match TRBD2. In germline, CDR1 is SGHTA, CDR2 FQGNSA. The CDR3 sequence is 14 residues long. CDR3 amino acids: CAISPTAGGYEQYF. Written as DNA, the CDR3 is TGTGCCATCAGCCCGACAGCGGGGGGGTACGAGCAGTACTTC.

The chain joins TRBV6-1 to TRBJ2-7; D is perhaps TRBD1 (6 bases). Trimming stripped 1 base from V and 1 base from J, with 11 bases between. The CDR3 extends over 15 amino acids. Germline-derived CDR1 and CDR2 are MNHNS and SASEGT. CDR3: CASSEVGHLSYEQYF. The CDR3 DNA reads TGTGCCAGCAGTGAAGTGGGACACCTTTCCTACGAGCAGTACTTC.

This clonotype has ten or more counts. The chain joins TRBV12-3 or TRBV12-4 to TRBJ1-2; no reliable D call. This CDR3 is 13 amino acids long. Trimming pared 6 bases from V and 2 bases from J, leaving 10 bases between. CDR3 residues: CASSLTRNYGYTF. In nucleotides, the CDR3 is TGTGCCAGCAGCCTAACCCGGAACTATGGCTACACCTTC.

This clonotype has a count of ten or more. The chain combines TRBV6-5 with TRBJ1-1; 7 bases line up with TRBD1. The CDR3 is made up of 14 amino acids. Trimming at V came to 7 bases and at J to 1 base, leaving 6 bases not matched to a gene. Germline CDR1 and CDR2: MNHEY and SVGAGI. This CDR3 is CASKRQGENTEAFF. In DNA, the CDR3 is TGTGCCAGCAAACGACAGGGTGAGAACACTGAAGCTTTCTTT.

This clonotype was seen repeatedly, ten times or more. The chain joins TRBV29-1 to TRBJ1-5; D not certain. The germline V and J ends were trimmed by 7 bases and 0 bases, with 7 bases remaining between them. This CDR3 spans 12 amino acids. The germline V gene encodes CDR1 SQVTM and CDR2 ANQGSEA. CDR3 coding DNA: TGCAGCGCTTCCTATAGCAATCAGCCCCAGCATTTT. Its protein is CSASYSNQPQHF.

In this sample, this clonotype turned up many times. The CDR3 loop reads CASGGRATEAFF. CDR3 nucleotide sequence: TGTGCCAGCGGGGGTCGGGCCACTGAAGCTTTCTTT. This rearrangement joins TRBV11-3 to TRBJ1-1; D is possibly TRBD1 (5 bases). The V end was cut by 8 bases, the J end by 4 bases, with 11 bases between. CDR1 SGHNT and CDR2 YENEEA come from the germline V gene. This CDR3 has 12 residues.

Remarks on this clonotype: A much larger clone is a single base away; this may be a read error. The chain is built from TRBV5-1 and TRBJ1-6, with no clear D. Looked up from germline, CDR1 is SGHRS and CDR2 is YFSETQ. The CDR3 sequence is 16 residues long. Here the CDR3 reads CASSLVAGNGNSHLHF. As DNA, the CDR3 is TGCGCCAGCAGCTTGGTGGCGGGGAACGGTAATTCACACCTCCACTTT.

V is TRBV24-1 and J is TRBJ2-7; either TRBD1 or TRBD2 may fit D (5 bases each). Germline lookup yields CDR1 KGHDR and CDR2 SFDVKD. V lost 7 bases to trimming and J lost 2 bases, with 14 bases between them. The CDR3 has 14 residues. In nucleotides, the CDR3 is TGTGCCACCAGCCCCGGGCAGGGAGCCTACGAGCAGTACTTC. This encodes CATSPGQGAYEQYF.

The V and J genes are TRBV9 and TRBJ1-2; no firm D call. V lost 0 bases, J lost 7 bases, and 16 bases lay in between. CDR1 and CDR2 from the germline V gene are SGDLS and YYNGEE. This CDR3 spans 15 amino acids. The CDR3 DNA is TGTGCCAGCAGCGTAGGGAGTCAATGGGTTGGTGGCTACACCTTC. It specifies CASSVGSQWVGGYTF.